This note documents a single T cell receptor (beta chain) sequence. It has no known antigen specificity. Relative to the germline gene, one junction end is altered; a read error may explain this. The method was 5' RACE. The run used an Illumina HiSeq 2000. A universal primer binding site was introduced by template switching, and a unique molecular identifier was present in the final cDNA, enabling accurate counting of TCR cDNA molecules. Specific primers in the conserved constant-segment region were used to synthesize first-strand cDNA for the TCR alpha and beta chains. To control for contamination, every cDNA library was double barcoded, receiving both a SMART-Mk sample barcode and Illumina barcodes. TruSeq adapter sequences, together with Illumina sample barcodes, were added in two successive PCR steps. TCR alpha and beta cDNA libraries were sequenced on the Illumina HiSeq platform with custom primers. Processing in the source paper ran as follows. Raw reads were processed with MiGEC to extract unique molecular identifiers, and MiXCR was used to determine CDR3 positions. Recombination models were inferred per individual with the repgenHMM and IGoR tools using an EM algorithm. Shared clonotype analysis was performed with the tcR package in R, normalizing sharing by the product of cloneset sizes. To study raw recombination free of thymic and clonal selection effects, out-of-frame nonproductive sequences were analyzed. TCRdb redid the processing of the public reads, applying fastp at Q25 and MiXCR, and retained in-frame beta chains. Identical CDR3 proteins give one entry, which carries the most common genes and DNA. In this record, the V and J calls reflect TCRdb's handling and not the investigators' own analysis. This sample lists just over 450,000 distinct CDR3 sequences; about 14% were detected once. The ten largest make up approximately 0.52% of the sample.

The data stem from a study of identical twins listed by TCRdb under 2016. Regarding the study in general: TCR alpha and beta repertoires from monozygotic twins, unrelated adults of various ages and cord blood were deep-sequenced to test whether fetal clonotypes persist. Replicate twin experiments were performed at different times using different library preparation protocols to rule out contamination.

Every donor was a healthy Caucasian. The twin cohort consisted of three pairs of female monozygotic twins, all aged roughly 18 to 29 years. CD4+ and CD8+ T cell populations were isolated with positive isolation kits from Invitrogen. From the germline V gene, CDR1 is SGHDN and CDR2 is FVKESK. Measured from the cysteine to the phenylalanine, the CDR3 is 13 residues long. CDR3 DNA only is kept here, 39 bases in frame from base 1. Summary of the overall study and its limitations: Because the same donors could not be followed over many years, conclusions were based on cross-sectional statistical analysis. Excess twin sharing in beta out-of-frame sequences was weaker because fewer shared sequences lowered the signal-to-noise ratio. Invariant T cells such as MAIT and iNKT could partly confound zero-insertion analyses, although diverse VJ usage argued against such confounding for most clonotypes. Out-of-frame TCR alpha sharing in monozygotic twins was systematically underestimated by recombination models, whereas sharing between unrelated individuals was in agreement with the recombination models. Fewer insertions were carried by abundant cord blood beta clonotypes; a weaker similar trend was observed in young adult naive repertoires, while no such trend was observed in memory repertoires. Compared with coincidental sharing between unrelated individuals, out-of-frame TCR alpha sequences shared between twins had an excess of sequences with low generation probability.

The same data also went into a second study, on yellow fever vaccine responses in identical twins. The second paper further reports: The T cell response to vaccination in identical twins was reported by the authors to appear partly convergent and partly personalized. In identical twins, the study followed T cell clones that responded to the vaccine with precision.

The V gene is TRBV14 and the J gene is TRBJ1-1; 8 junctional bases match TRBD1. The specimen sequenced was CD4+ T cells sorted from blood. The sequence was obtained from a woman aged 18-30 years in good health. Here the CDR3 is given as CASSQDIQGAQPF. Read as DNA, the sequence is TGTGCCAGCAGCCAAGATATTCAGGGGGCCCAGCCATTT.